These T cell receptor beta chains were read from a single sample in a study of cytomegalovirus exposure and HLA in healthy donors. Assay: immunoSEQ multiplex PCR; the TCRdb copy retains only in-frame clones and omits some. The sample holds 200,000 or so clones; 80% to 85% are singletons and the top ten take about 0.78%. The sequenced material came from PBMCs. The receptors originated from a woman between 18 and 29 years old in good health and CMV-seronegative. The CDR3 runs from the conserved cysteine through the conserved F or W. Fields, in order: J gene, V gene, clone size, D gene, CDR3 protein, CDR3 DNA. D genes are given only for firm matches. The size of a clone is reported for some rows only, either as once, few or many, or as a class for expanded clones.

TRBJ2-2,TRBV10-3,.,.,CAISEQRDWYTGELFF,TGTGCCATCAGTGAGCAACGGGACTGGTACACCGGGGAGCTGTTTTTT
TRBJ1-1,TRBV6-5,.,.,CASSYGRLNTEAFF,TGTGCCAGCAGTTATGGGAGGTTGAACACTGAAGCTTTCTTT
TRBJ2-3,TRBV6-5,.,.,CASTPGGGPTQYF,TGTGCCAGCACCCCTGGGGGGGGGCCTACGCAGTATTTT
TRBJ2-7,TRBV27,.,TRBD2,CASSSLAGGKYEQYF,TGTGCCAGCAGTTCCCTAGCGGGAGGGAAGTACGAGCAGTACTTC
TRBJ1-2,TRBV2,.,TRBD1,CARGGQVLYGYTF,TGTGCCAGAGGGGGACAGGTCCTATATGGCTACACCTTC
TRBJ1-5,TRBV4-1,.,TRBD1,CASSPDRNQPQHF,TGCGCCAGCAGCCCGGACAGGAATCAGCCCCAGCATTTT
TRBJ1-5,TRBV7-8,.,TRBD1,CASSLDRAGNQPQHF,TGTGCCAGCAGCTTGGACAGGGCAGGCAATCAGCCCCAGCATTTT
TRBJ1-1,TRBV7-9,once,.,CASSLVANTEAFF,TGTGCCAGCAGCTTAGTGGCCAACACTGAAGCTTTCTTT
TRBJ2-7,TRBV6-5,.,TRBD1,CASSFGTGEYEQYF,TGTGCCAGCAGCTTTGGGACAGGGGAATACGAGCAGTACTTC
TRBJ1-5,TRBV19,.,.,CASSIATVSQPQHF,TGTGCCAGTAGTATAGCAACAGTGAGTCAGCCCCAGCATTTT
TRBJ1-1,TRBV15,.,.,CATSHPRDTEAFF,TGTGCCACCAGCCATCCGAGGGACACTGAAGCTTTCTTT
TRBJ2-7,TRBV28,.,.,CASSSGYEQYF,TGTGCCAGCAGTTCCGGCTACGAGCAGTACTTC
TRBJ2-7,TRBV2,.,TRBD1,CASSGDRDYEQYF,TGTGCCAGCAGTGGGGACAGGGATTACGAGCAGTACTTC
TRBJ1-1,TRBV5-1,.,.,CASSLGQGWAEAFF,TGCGCCAGCAGCTTGGGCCAGGGTTGGGCTGAAGCTTTCTTT
TRBJ2-4,TRBV7-2,.,.,CASSPHREQYF,TGTGCCAGCAGCCCCCACAGGGAACAGTACTTC
TRBJ2-2,TRBV2,.,TRBD1,CASSEEGTGNTGELFF,TGTGCCAGCAGTGAAGAGGGGACAGGGAACACCGGGGAGCTGTTTTTT
TRBJ2-7,TRBV12-5,.,TRBD1,CASGLGQGDYEQYF,TGTGCTAGTGGTTTGGGACAGGGGGACTACGAGCAGTACTTC
TRBJ1-1,TRBV2,.,TRBD1,CASSETGGYTEAFF,TGTGCCAGCAGTGAGACAGGGGGTTACACTGAAGCTTTCTTT
TRBJ1-1,TRBV6-1,.,.,CASILQGSPEAFF,TGTGCCAGCATCCTCCAGGGGTCTCCGGAAGCTTTCTTT
TRBJ1-1,TRBV27,.,TRBD1,CASSDRVGGNTEAFF,TGTGCCAGCAGTGACAGGGTGGGGGGGAACACTGAAGCTTTCTTT
TRBJ1-1,TRBV5-4,few,.,CASSYGNTEAFF,TGTGCCAGCAGCTACGGGAACACTGAAGCTTTCTTT
TRBJ2-5,TRBV10-3,.,TRBD1,CASMSGTGSQETQYF,TGTGCCAGTATGTCCGGGACAGGGTCTCAAGAGACCCAGTACTTC
TRBJ2-3,TRBV6-1,.,.,CASTSLGTDTQYF,TGTGCCAGCACCAGTCTGGGCACAGATACGCAGTATTTT
TRBJ2-7,TRBV5-1,.,.,CASSLAPGINYEQYF,TGCGCCAGCAGCTTGGCCCCAGGGATCAACTACGAGCAGTACTTC
TRBJ2-3,TRBV2,.,.,CASSPEDYSDTQYF,TGTGCCAGCTCCCCCGAGGACTACTCAGATACGCAGTATTTT
TRBJ2-7,TRBV6-6,.,.,CASSSTHRGGPYEQYF,TGTGCCAGCAGCTCAACCCATCGAGGGGGTCCCTACGAGCAGTACTTC
TRBJ2-4,TRBV2,.,.,CASRTALAKNIQYF,TGTGCCAGCAGGACAGCCTTAGCCAAAAACATTCAGTACTTC
TRBJ2-2,TRBV27,.,.,CASSFFGQLFTGELFF,TGTGCCAGCAGTTTTTTCGGACAGCTTTTCACCGGGGAGCTGTTTTTT
TRBJ2-5,TRBV12-1,.,.,CASSPEGTGEPQYF,TGTGCCAGCAGCCCTGAAGGGACAGGGGAGCCCCAGTACTTC
TRBJ1-5,TRBV28,.,.,CASSLSSGGRSQPQHF,TGTGCCAGCAGTTTATCCTCTGGAGGTAGAAGTCAGCCCCAGCATTTT
TRBJ2-1,TRBV6-6,once,.,CASNLQGMAYNEQFF,TGTGCCAGCAACCTACAGGGTATGGCCTACAATGAGCAGTTCTTC
TRBJ2-3,TRBV6-1,.,TRBD1,CASKTGGTDTQYF,TGTGCCAGCAAGACAGGGGGAACCGATACGCAGTATTTT
TRBJ1-4,TRBV5-4,.,.,CASSLGPSGEKLFF,TGTGCCAGCAGCCTCGGACCCAGCGGTGAAAAACTGTTTTTT
TRBJ1-4,TRBV27,once,.,CARTTGRNEKLFF,TGTGCCAGGACCACAGGGAGAAATGAAAAACTGTTTTTT
TRBJ2-1,TRBV14,.,.,CASSQDGSGSYNEQFF,TGTGCCAGCAGCCAAGATGGTAGCGGCTCCTACAATGAGCAGTTCTTC
TRBJ2-1,TRBV7-9,.,TRBD2,CASSPGVAGADEQFF,TGTGCCAGCAGCCCAGGGGTAGCGGGGGCGGATGAGCAGTTCTTC
TRBJ1-2,TRBV5-5,few,.,CASGRTGSGYGYTF,TGTGCCAGCGGGCGAACAGGGTCTGGCTATGGCTACACCTTC
TRBJ1-1,TRBV18,.,TRBD1,CASSRDSRRDTEAFF,TGTGCCAGCTCACGGGACAGCCGTAGGGACACTGAAGCTTTCTTT
TRBJ1-1,TRBV25-1,.,.,CASSEDGRAEAFF,TGTGCCAGCAGTGAAGACGGGAGGGCTGAAGCTTTCTTT
TRBJ1-4,TRBV19,.,.,CASNQDSTNEKLFF,TGTGCCAGTAATCAGGATTCAACTAATGAAAAACTGTTTTTT
TRBJ1-2,TRBV19,.,.,CASSIAPGNYGYTF,TGTGCCAGTAGTATCGCTCCAGGGAACTATGGCTACACCTTC
TRBJ1-2,TRBV30,.,.,CAWSVGQGLGSGYGYTF,TGTGCCTGGAGTGTAGGGCAGGGATTGGGTTCGGGCTATGGCTACACCTTC
TRBJ2-5,TRBV7-9,once,TRBD1,CASSLAGQQETQYF,TGTGCCAGCAGCTTAGCGGGACAGCAAGAGACCCAGTACTTC
TRBJ2-7,TRBV7-9,.,TRBD1,CASSQGTGLGEQYF,TGTGCCAGCAGCCAAGGGACAGGGTTGGGGGAGCAGTACTTC
TRBJ1-3,TRBV13,.,TRBD1,CASSPEQGEGAGNTIYF,TGTGCCAGCAGCCCTGAACAGGGGGAAGGTGCGGGAAACACCATATATTTT
TRBJ2-7,TRBV9,few,TRBD2,CASSGGTSGYEQYF,TGTGCCAGCAGCGGCGGGACTAGCGGCTACGAGCAGTACTTC
TRBJ1-2,TRBV5-1,.,.,CASSLIFGQGYGYTF,TGCGCCAGCAGCTTGATATTCGGGCAGGGCTATGGCTACACCTTC
TRBJ2-7,TRBV7-9,.,.,CASSLGGSRGTFYEQYF,TGTGCCAGCAGCTTAGGTGGCTCACGGGGGACCTTTTACGAGCAGTACTTC
TRBJ2-5,TRBV7-2,.,TRBD2,CASNPHGRWEGVSGTQYF,TGTGCCAGTAATCCACATGGAAGGTGGGAGGGTGTCAGTGGGACCCAGTACTTC
TRBJ2-6,TRBV7-2,once,.,CATSPLANVLTF,TGTGCCACTTCCCCCCTGGCCAACGTCCTGACTTTC
TRBJ2-7,TRBV5-1,.,.,CASRHTTGEQYF,TGCGCCAGCAGACATACCACGGGGGAGCAGTACTTC
TRBJ1-6,TRBV15,.,.,CATSRDLATRNSPLHF,TGTGCCACCAGCAGAGATCTAGCCACGAGGAATTCACCCCTCCACTTT
TRBJ2-7,TRBV5-6,few,TRBD2,CASSSRAGRAPYEQYF,TGTGCCAGCAGCAGTCGAGCCGGGAGGGCCCCCTACGAGCAGTACTTC
TRBJ1-2,TRBV27,.,TRBD1,CASRSQGQGAGGYTF,TGTGCCAGCCGTTCCCAGGGACAGGGGGCGGGGGGCTACACCTTC
TRBJ2-1,TRBV10-3,.,.,CAISVLAANEQFF,TGTGCCATCAGTGTTTTAGCGGCCAATGAGCAGTTCTTC
TRBJ1-1,TRBV6-5,once,.,CASRNSGVLRTEAFF,TGTGCCAGCAGAAACTCCGGGGTCCTGAGGACTGAAGCTTTCTTT
TRBJ1-5,TRBV15,.,.,CATSSRAEGQPQHF,TGTGCCACCAGCAGTAGAGCCGAGGGCCAGCCCCAGCATTTT
TRBJ1-5,TRBV19,few,TRBD1,CASSMRGQTGQPQHF,TGTGCCAGTAGTATGAGGGGGCAAACGGGTCAGCCCCAGCATTTT
TRBJ2-2,TRBV5-1,.,TRBD1,CASSGGQGNTGELFF,TGCGCCAGCAGCGGGGGACAGGGTAACACCGGGGAGCTGTTTTTT